Listed here are 24 T cell receptor beta chains from one sample, sequenced in a study of blood T cell repertoires in COVID-19. The table came from immunoSEQ multiplex PCR; TCRdb's copy has only in-frame clones and leaves some out. The sample consists of hundreds of thousands of clones, around 90% of them appearing once. The specimen sequenced was PBMCs or T cells enriched from blood (not recorded which). The origin of the receptors is a woman aged 40 to 50 who had recovered from COVID-19.

The V and J genes are TRBV6-2 or TRBV6-3 and TRBJ2-5; a weak D match, TRBD1 (5 bases). Germline assignment: CDR1 MNHEY and CDR2 SVGEGT. Trimming left V 4 bases short and J 13 bases short, with 10 bases between. This CDR3 region has 10 residues. The CDR3 spells CASSSGQPYF. The CDR3 DNA reads as TGTGCCAGCAGTTCTGGACAACCGTACTTC.

The chain uses TRBV9 and TRBJ2-7, with D maybe TRBD2 (5 bases). CDR3 length: 15 amino acids. Deletions cut 5 bases from V and 6 bases from J, with 21 bases between. CDR1 and CDR2 from the germline V gene are SGDLS and YYNGEE. Here the CDR3 DNA reads TGTGCCAGCAGTATGGACTTAAAGAAGGCCCTCGAGCAGTACTTC. Residues: CASSMDLKKALEQYF.

The gene calls are TRBV28 and TRBJ2-3, with 8 bases lining up with TRBD2. CDR1 MDHEN and CDR2 SYDVKM come from the germline V gene. With V trimmed by 6 bases and J by 3 bases, 8 bases remained unmatched. This CDR3 is built from 15 residues. CDR3 protein: CASSPTSGSTDTQYF. The CDR3, as DNA: TGTGCCAGCAGCCCGACGAGCGGGAGTACAGATACGCAGTATTTT.

This chain links TRBV13 with TRBJ2-7, with 7 bases lining up with TRBD1. Germline CDR1 is PRHDT and CDR2 is FYEKMQ (reference sequence). The CDR3 spans 15 residues. The V gene end was trimmed by 5 bases and the J gene end by 4 bases; junction bases not matched to a gene: 11. The CDR3 is CASSIRTGVSYEQYF. In DNA form, the CDR3 reads TGTGCCAGCAGCATTCGGACAGGAGTATCGTACGAGCAGTACTTC.

This chain uses TRBV28 with TRBJ2-7, with TRBD2 matching 8 bases. This CDR3 has 14 amino acids. V shed 3 bases and J 7 bases; nucleotides not matched to a gene: 8. Germline CDR1 reads MDHEN; CDR2 reads SYDVKM. The CDR3 spells CASSLSGGTREQYF. DNA for the CDR3: TGTGCCAGCAGTTTGTCCGGGGGGACTAGAGAGCAGTACTTC.

V and J are TRBV7-3 and TRBJ2-2; perhaps TRBD2 as D (6 bases). The CDR3 contains 15 residues. Germline loops: CDR1 SGHTA, CDR2 FQGTGA. The V and J ends lost 5 bases and 3 bases respectively, with 13 bases between them. The CDR3 here is CASSPSGGDTGELFF. CDR3 sequence (DNA): TGTGCCAGCAGCCCGAGTGGAGGGGACACCGGGGAGCTGTTTTTT.

The rearrangement links TRBV18 to TRBJ2-1; 15 bases map to TRBD2. The ends lost 4 bases at V and 9 bases at J; junction bases unmatched: 1. The CDR3 length is 14 residues. CDR1 and CDR2 (germline): KGHSH, LQKENI. The CDR3 reads CASSRTSGRGEQFF. The CDR3 DNA is TGTGCCAGCTCACGGACTAGCGGGAGGGGTGAGCAGTTCTTC. The whole variable domain, remainder taken from reference TRBV18 and TRBJ2-1, is NAGVMQNPRHLVRRRGQEARLRCSPMKGHSHVYWYRQLPEEGLKFMVYLQKENIIDESGMPKERFSAEFPKEGPSILRIQQVVRGDSAAYFCASSRTSGRGEQFFGPGTRLTVL.

The gene calls are TRBV20-1 and TRBJ2-3; 7 bases fit TRBD2. The germline gives CDR1 DFQATT, CDR2 SNEGSKA (reference sequence). The CDR3 has 15 amino acids. V trimming: 3 bases; J trimming: 1 base; junction bases outside the gene matches: 7. The CDR3 DNA follows: TGCAGTGCTAGTCGACCTAGCGGAGGCACAGATACGCAGTATTTT. Translating it yields CSASRPSGGTDTQYF.

The genes are TRBV28 and TRBJ1-3; D gene unclear. In germline, CDR1 is MDHEN, CDR2 SYDVKM. The CDR3 runs 11 residues. Trimming took off 5 bases at V and 10 bases at J, with 9 bases between the two ends. DNA for the CDR3: TGTGCCAGCAGTACCCAACATACCATATATTTT. It encodes CASSTQHTIYF. The full variable domain, with the rest looked up from reference TRBV28 and TRBJ1-3, is DVKVTQSSRYLVKRTGEKVFLECVQDMDHENMFWYRQDPGLGLRLIYFSYDVKMKEKGDIPEGYSVSREKKERFSLILESASTNQTSMYLCASSTQHTIYFGEGSWLTVV.

The chain employs TRBV27 and TRBJ2-1; 7 bases match TRBD1. Germline V lookup: CDR1 MNHEY, CDR2 SMNVEV (reference sequence). Trimming at V came to 5 bases and at J to 3 bases, leaving 4 bases not matched to a gene. The CDR3 spans 14 residues. The CDR3 spells CASSRDSDYNEQFF. In DNA, the CDR3 is TGTGCCAGCAGTCGGGACAGTGACTACAATGAGCAGTTCTTC.

CDR3 DNA sequence: TGTGCCAGCAGTCCCCCCGGGGGGATCTACGAGCAGTACTTC. Translated: CASSPPGGIYEQYF. The chain combines TRBV28 with TRBJ2-7; 7 bases map to TRBD2. The CDR3 has 14 amino acids. Germline V CDR1 and CDR2: MDHEN, SYDVKM. V lost 5 bases, J lost 3 bases, and 7 bases stayed unmatched.

This chain uses TRBV27 with TRBJ2-1; 11 bases map to TRBD2. The CDR3 length is 16 residues. The germline gives CDR1 MNHEY, CDR2 SMNVEV (reference sequence). V lost 5 bases and J lost 7; bases outside the gene matches: 10. The DNA for the CDR3 is TGTGCCAGCAGTACGATTCAACTAGCGGGAGATAATGAGCAGTTCTTC. The encoded protein is CASSTIQLAGDNEQFF.

V usage is TRBV7-9 and J usage is TRBJ2-5, with 11 positions matching TRBD1. Germline CDR1 is SEHNR and CDR2 is FQNEAQ (reference sequence). The CDR3 is 14 residues long. After removal of 5 bases from V and 5 bases from J, the junction contained 4 bases not matched to a gene. CDR3 loop: CASSPGTGGETQYF. For the CDR3, the DNA is TGTGCCAGCAGCCCCGGGACAGGGGGTGAGACCCAGTACTTC.

This chain links TRBV7-8 with TRBJ2-1, with 7 nucleotides matching TRBD2. CDR1 is SGHVS, CDR2 FQNEAQ, per germline. The trim removed 3 bases at V and 7 bases at J, leaving 9 bases unmatched. The CDR3 has 15 residues. The CDR3 spells CASSLVGGPRNEQFF. CDR3 DNA: TGTGCCAGCAGCTTGGTGGGAGGGCCTCGGAATGAGCAGTTCTTC.

The chain couples TRBV28 to TRBJ1-1; D is ambiguous. The CDR3 contains 11 residues. V was cut by 7 bases and J by 11 bases, with 14 bases left in between. Per germline, CDR1 MDHEN and CDR2 SYDVKM. In DNA form, the CDR3 reads TGTGCCAGCACTCTCCAGCGGGCCGCTTTCTTT. Its translation: CASTLQRAAFF.

This chain joins TRBV7-2 and TRBJ2-2; no definite D call. The CDR3 loop spans 14 amino acids. Trimming cost V 3 bases and J 4 bases, with 9 bases left between them. CDR1 and CDR2 from the germline V gene are SGHTA and FQGNSA. CDR3 sequence reads: CASSFTGVTGELFF. CDR3 nucleotides: TGTGCCAGCAGCTTTACGGGTGTCACCGGGGAGCTGTTTTTT.

The gene calls are TRBV24-1 and TRBJ2-1, with 11 bases lining up with TRBD2. The germline V gene encodes CDR1 KGHDR and CDR2 SFDVKD. V shed 4 bases, J shed 5 bases, and the junction held 9 bases outside the gene matches. CDR3 size: 17 residues. The CDR3 region is CATSESILAGADNEQFF. The CDR3 DNA is TGTGCCACCAGTGAGTCGATACTAGCGGGAGCGGACAATGAGCAGTTCTTC.

V and J are TRBV7-2 and TRBJ1-1; D is undetermined. The CDR3 has 14 amino acids. The germline CDR1 and CDR2 sequences are SGHTA and FQGNSA. The germline V and J ends were trimmed by 2 bases and 0 bases, with 7 bases remaining between them. This chain's CDR3 is CASSLLSLNTEAFF. The CDR3 bases are TGTGCCAGCAGCTTATTAAGCCTGAACACTGAAGCTTTCTTT.

The chain joins TRBV4-3 to TRBJ1-4; 8 nucleotides align to TRBD1. The J segment lost 5 bases and the V segment lost 1 base, leaving 6 bases of the junction unmatched. Germline CDR1 and CDR2: LGHNA and YSLEER. The CDR3 spans 16 residues. CDR3 coding DNA: TGCGCCAGCAGCCAAGCTCAAAGGACAGGGAATGAAAAACTGTTTTTT. Encoded protein: CASSQAQRTGNEKLFF.

The rearrangement uses TRBV6-5 and TRBJ2-1; D possibly corresponds to TRBD1 (7 bases). The germline V gene has CDR1 MNHEY and CDR2 SVGAGI. There are 15 residues in the CDR3. The V and J ends lost 6 bases and 9 bases respectively, with 21 bases between them. The CDR3 reads CASSPGRGTLSEQFF. CDR3 in DNA: TGTGCCAGCAGCCCCGGCAGGGGGACTCTAAGTGAGCAGTTCTTC.

The chain has TRBV27 and TRBJ2-2; TRBD2 matches 9 bases. The CDR3 covers 17 residues. Germline CDR1 is MNHEY and CDR2 is SMNVEV (reference sequence). V was clipped by 0 bases and J by 5 bases; unmatched bases: 7. CDR3 nucleotide sequence: TGTGCCAGCAGTTTATCGGAAGCGGGAGGTGGGACCGGGGAGCTGTTTTTT. Its protein product is CASSLSEAGGGTGELFF.

The chain joins TRBV2 to TRBJ1-1; D might be TRBD1 (5 bases). The V end lost 5 bases, the J end lost 3 bases, and 16 bases lay between the germline ends. This CDR3 contains 15 residues. Germline assignment: CDR1 SNHLY and CDR2 FYNNEI. CDR3: CASSPSGFFDTEAFF. The CDR3, as DNA: TGTGCCAGCAGTCCCTCAGGGTTTTTTGACACTGAAGCTTTCTTT.

The CDR3 DNA follows: TGTGCCAGCAGCACCTTCGAGGGTAGGACCGGGGAGCTGTTTTTT. It encodes CASSTFEGRTGELFF. The chain joins TRBV11-2 to TRBJ2-2, with D possibly matching TRBD2 (5 bases). Germline CDR1 SGHAT, CDR2 FQNNGV. Trimming removed 5 bases from V and 5 bases from J, with 15 bases in between. The CDR3 sequence is 15 residues long.

About this clone: One junction end does not reproduce the germline sequence, and a read error may be involved. V and J are TRBV14 and TRBJ1-1, with a tentative D call TRBD1 (5 bases). The CDR3 sequence is 14 residues long. In germline, CDR1 is SGHDN, CDR2 FVKESK. The CDR3: CASSEDGGHTEAFF. In nucleotides, the CDR3 is TGTGCCAGCAGCGAAGACGGGGGACACACTGAAGCTTTCTTT.